This entry lists 16 T cell receptor beta chains sequenced from one sample in a study of T cells in Graves' hyperthyroidism and ophthalmopathy. Researchers took RNA transcripts and amplified the TCR beta CDR3 regions from them. TCR CDR3 regions were first amplified by RT-PCR with HTBI primers. TCRdb redid the calling of the multiplex PCR reads with MiXCR, one entry per CDR3 protein. The data contain hundreds of thousands of distinct CDR3 sequences, 14% of them seen just once; the ten biggest clones take up roughly 10%. The sample was blood. The receptor source for this set is a woman between 18 and 30 years old with Graves' hyperthyroidism.

This clonotype occurred many times. The chain couples TRBV14 to TRBJ2-3; TRBD2 might be the D (6 bases). The V gene lost 4 bases and the J gene lost 5 bases, with 22 bases spanning the gap. CDR3 length: 17 residues. CDR1 and CDR2 (germline): SGHDN, FVKESK. Here the CDR3 reads CASSRVGGSMPGDTQYF. CDR3 in DNA: TGTGCCAGCAGCCGAGTGGGGGGTTCCATGCCCGGAGATACGCAGTATTTT.

This clonotype was seen ten or more times. The chain recombines TRBV5-6 with TRBJ1-4; D is uncertain. The CDR3 sequence is 13 residues long. Germline assignment: CDR1 SGHDT and CDR2 YYEEEE. The V and J ends lost 1 base and 8 bases respectively, with 9 bases between them. The CDR3 sequence: CASSLTGFEKLFF. For the CDR3, the DNA is TGTGCCAGCAGCTTGACGGGCTTCGAAAAACTGTTTTTT.

The table lists this clonotype with many counts. This rearrangement joins TRBV28 to TRBJ1-1; 9 bases align to TRBD1. This CDR3 has 19 amino acids. Losses at the gene ends were 2 bases for V and 3 bases for J; bases not matched to a gene: 16. Germline V gives CDR1 MDHEN, CDR2 SYDVKM. DNA of the CDR3: TGTGCCAGCAGTTTACCCGGGGCACAGGGGGCGAATTTTGACACTGAAGCTTTCTTT. It codes for CASSLPGAQGANFDTEAFF.

A few counts support this clonotype. The chain uses TRBV19 and TRBJ2-7; D is ambiguous. The germline CDR1 and CDR2 sequences are LNHDA and SQIVND (reference sequence). The V gene lost 2 bases and the J gene lost 6 bases, with 17 bases spanning the gap. The CDR3 totals 15 residues. The CDR3 sequence: CASSINGRTSPEQYF. The CDR3 bases are TGTGCCAGTAGTATAAACGGCAGGACCTCTCCCGAGCAGTACTTC.

The chain links TRBV4-1 to TRBJ1-5, with D tentatively TRBD1 (6 bases). The CDR3 consists of 15 residues. Germline V gene data show CDR1 as MGHRA and CDR2 as YSYEKL. The V gene lost 1 base and the J gene lost 5 bases, with 12 bases spanning the gap. CDR3 bases: TGCGCCAGCAGCCAAGGACAGGAGGCTTATCAGCCCCAGCATTTT. It translates to CASSQGQEAYQPQHF.

This clonotype has a handful of counts. The chain uses TRBV4-2 and TRBJ1-1; D is ambiguous. CDR1 is LGHNA and CDR2 is YNFKEQ in the germline V gene. The V gene lost 0 bases and the J gene lost 4 bases, with 18 bases spanning the gap. The CDR3 consists of 17 residues. The CDR3 DNA is TGTGCCAGCAGCCAAGACCCCGCCGGCGGTTTCGGCACTGAAGCTTTCTTT. Residues: CASSQDPAGGFGTEAFF.

This clonotype was seen at least ten times. This rearrangement joins TRBV6-1 to TRBJ2-6; possible D gene TRBD1, 5 bases. The CDR3 contains 16 residues. Germline V gene lookup returns CDR1 MNHNS and CDR2 SASEGT. V was trimmed by 5 bases and J by 2 bases, leaving 13 bases between them. The CDR3 nucleotides are TGTGCCAGCAGTCCCCCTAGGGGCACTGGGGCCAACGTCCTGACTTTC. Residues: CASSPPRGTGANVLTF.

The table lists this clonotype with a few counts. The chain carries TRBV6-1 and TRBJ1-1, with a tentative D call TRBD1 (5 bases). V lost 6 bases, J lost 2 bases, and 13 bases lay in between. CDR1 is MNHNS and CDR2 is SASEGT in the germline V gene. The CDR3 runs to 14 residues. This CDR3 is CASRWTIDNTEAFF. For the CDR3, the DNA is TGTGCCAGCAGATGGACAATTGATAACACTGAAGCTTTCTTT.

This clonotype was counted many times. The gene calls are TRBV5-1 and TRBJ1-1, with D uncertain. Germline V CDR1 and CDR2: SGHRS, YFSETQ. V lost 0 bases and J lost 4, with 10 bases in between. The length of the CDR3 is 14 residues. The CDR3 reads CASSLDKEGTEAFF. DNA of the CDR3: TGCGCCAGCAGCTTGGATAAGGAGGGCACTGAAGCTTTCTTT.

The sample holds a few counts of this clonotype. The rearrangement links TRBV9 to TRBJ1-1; no clear D. There are 15 residues in the CDR3. Germline-derived CDR1 and CDR2 are SGDLS and YYNGEE. V was trimmed by 5 bases and J by 4 bases, leaving 18 bases between them. Here the CDR3 reads CASSSDSGMITEAFF. CDR3 DNA: TGTGCCAGCAGTTCCGACTCGGGGATGATCACTGAAGCTTTCTTT.

This clonotype was observed at least ten times. The V call is TRBV2, the J call TRBJ2-5, with TRBD1 matching 7 bases. The germline CDR1 and CDR2 sequences are SNHLY and FYNNEI. The junction had 11 bases not matched to a gene; V was cut back by 7 bases and J by 3 bases. The CDR3 covers 15 residues. CDR3 sequence reads: CASNDSGQLKETQYF. For the CDR3, the DNA is TGTGCCAGCAACGATTCGGGACAGCTAAAAGAGACCCAGTACTTC.

In its sample, this clonotype was seen a few times. DNA of the CDR3: TGTGCCAGCAGTGGAGGGGACAGGGGACCCAGAGGAGCTTTCTTT. This codes for CASSGGDRGPRGAFF. This chain uses TRBV9 with TRBJ1-1; 10 nucleotides match TRBD1. The ends lost 5 bases at V and 10 bases at J; junction bases unmatched: 14. This CDR3 comprises 15 residues. Per germline, CDR1 SGDLS and CDR2 YYNGEE.

At least ten counts were recorded for this clonotype. This chain links TRBV18 with TRBJ2-3; no reliable D call. V dropped 2 bases and J dropped 6 bases, with 9 bases sitting between them. The CDR3 is 13 amino acids. CDR1 and CDR2 from the germline V gene are KGHSH and LQKENI. Here the CDR3 reads CASSPFVSDTQYF. CDR3 DNA: TGTGCCAGCTCACCATTCGTCTCGGATACGCAGTATTTT. Filled out from reference TRBV18 and TRBJ2-3, the complete variable domain reads NAGVMQNPRHLVRRRGQEARLRCSPMKGHSHVYWYRQLPEEGLKFMVYLQKENIIDESGMPKERFSAEFPKEGPSILRIQQVVRGDSAAYFCASSPFVSDTQYFGPGTRLTVL.

This clonotype occurred many times. This sequence joins TRBV28 and TRBJ2-7, with D unresolved. Looked up from germline, CDR1 is MDHEN and CDR2 is SYDVKM. V was shortened by 4 bases and J by 4 bases, with 8 bases between the two germline ends. This CDR3 has 12 amino acids. CDR3 residues: CASSSNRYEQYF. The DNA for the CDR3 is TGTGCCAGCAGTTCGAACAGATACGAGCAGTACTTC.

In its sample, this clonotype was seen many times. The chain uses TRBV7-2 and TRBJ2-3, with TRBD2 matching over 10 bases. CDR1 and CDR2 from the germline V gene are SGHTA and FQGNSA. The ends lost 4 bases at V and 4 bases at J; junction bases unmatched: 8. The CDR3 has 16 amino acids. CDR3 sequence: CASSSGNSGRSDTQYF. In nucleotides, the CDR3 is TGTGCCAGCAGCTCTGGGAATAGCGGGAGGTCAGATACGCAGTATTTT.

This clonotype showed up many times. This chain connects TRBV18 to TRBJ1-4; 7 nucleotides agree with TRBD1. There are 15 residues in the CDR3. V gave up 5 bases and J gave up 5 bases; unmatched junction bases: 8. CDR1 is KGHSH and CDR2 is LQKENI in the germline V gene. This CDR3 is CASSSRQGLNEKLFF. The DNA of the CDR3 is TGTGCCAGCTCATCCCGACAGGGTCTCAATGAAAAACTGTTTTTT.